Below, one TCR beta chain is given with its context. Its specificity is not known. Donors were drawn from the approximately 120-subject validation cohort, separate from the roughly 610-subject first cohort. The CDR3 is made up of 18 amino acids. V shed 3 bases and J 6 bases; nucleotides not matched to a gene: 18. CDR1 and CDR2 from the germline V gene are MNHEY and SMNVEV (reference sequence). Method: immunoSEQ multiplex PCR; TCRdb's copy keeps in-frame clones and lacks some. The repertoire includes 76,000 or so clones, 90% to 95% of them detected once, and around 2.1% sits in the top ten. These data originate in a study of cytomegalovirus exposure and HLA in healthy donors. Study outcomes and limitations: CMV antigen specificity was confirmed in vitro for a few CMV-associated chains. The study designated 150 to 200 TCR beta chains cytomegalovirus-associated. First-cohort TCR clusters were later found to tend to co-occur in the 120 or so validation repertoires.

The sequence derives from a young woman in good health and CMV-seronegative. The V gene is TRBV27, the J gene TRBJ2-3, with 7 bases lining up with TRBD1. The sample comprised PBMCs. The CDR3 DNA sequence: TGTGCCAGCAGTTTTATCCCGCGACCAGACAGGGTATCCGATACGCAGTATTTT. It encodes CASSFIPRPDRVSDTQYF.